This TCR beta chain emerged from a study of T cell changes during pregnancy in multiple sclerosis. The junction had 7 bases not matched to a gene; V was cut back by 6 bases and J by 4 bases. Germline CDR1 MNHNS, CDR2 SASEGT. The CDR3 consists of 14 residues. This table comes from immunoSEQ multiplex PCR, and its TCRdb copy is limited to in-frame clones, with some not included. This repertoire shows approximately 44,000 clones, approximately 90% found once; its top ten account for approximately 0.71%. The chain couples TRBV6-1 to TRBJ1-1, with TRBD1 matching over 8 bases. The sequences come from CD4+ T cells from peripheral blood mononuclear cells, collected before pregnancy. The sequence derives from a female donor with multiple sclerosis, enrolled in a pregnancy study. The CDR3 bases are TGTGCCAGCAGGGAAACAGGGGGGAGCACTGAAGCTTTCTTT. As protein: CASRETGGSTEAFF.